This T cell receptor (beta chain) was captured in a study of cytomegalovirus exposure and HLA in healthy donors (dated by TCRdb to about 2017). Context from the whole study: An earlier analysis of some 600 of the donors reported around 280 Gb of sequence data and 117 million unique TCR beta sequences obtained from 180 million or so T cells. Typing coverage differed by locus: A, B, C, DRB1 and DQB1 were typed in roughly 629-630 donors, DQA1 in about 550, DPA1 in 600 to 610, and DPB1 in just under 490. Every repertoire in the discovery cohort had been generated on one and the same sequencing platform. The genetic ancestry cluster associated with self-reported Caucasian donors included about four fifths of the roughly 410 genotyped donors. Genome-wide SNP genotypes for about three fifths of the 666 donors were used in a later genetic analysis, which treated that subset as a discovery cohort. HLA typing included class I and class II loci at four-digit resolution. Donor age, sex, ethnicity and CMV serostatus were compiled alongside the repertoire data. The T cell repertoires of around 670 subjects were profiled by immunosequencing and related to cytomegalovirus serostatus. A separate validation cohort of about 110 different subjects was used in addition to the 666-subject first cohort. An early release covering roughly 640 HLA-typed donors comprised around 300 gigabases of sequencing data and approximately 85 million unique TCR sequences. Because of strong linkage in the cohort, a handful of DR-DQ haplotypes were treated as single units for association and clustering. The study was designed to test whether signatures of past pathogen exposure could be identified by cataloging public T cell receptors. To predict cytomegalovirus infection status, the study brought together high-throughput TCR immunosequencing, statistical association of individual TCRs with disease status, and machine learning. An earlier analysis of several hundred of the donors used high-throughput TCR beta sequencing to judge whether each TCR beta V gene segment behaved as functional or pseudogenic. A later analysis re-analyzed previously published TCR beta repertoires from roughly 690 donors and added high-resolution HLA genotyping to study TCR occurrence patterns. Among a few hundred genotyped donors of the cohort, an average of about 240,000 unique TCR beta nucleotide sequences were sequenced per donor, around 20% of them non-productive. Rather than using new phenotypic data, the later analysis identified candidate immune exposures from TCR beta sequences and from how often those sequences occurred across donors.

General study outcomes and caveats: Presence/absence analyses assumed roughly uniform sequencing depth across donors, an assumption that may not hold. While some public TCRs were present in many individuals, most TCR sequences turned up only very rarely across donors. A group of highly shared sequence variants was considered likely to be a technical artifact of the sequencing pipeline. According to a later analysis, parvovirus B19, influenza, CMV and Epstein-Barr virus appeared linked to several top co-occurrence clusters. An association between a missense DCLRE1C variant and V-gene and J-gene trimming of TCR beta chains was found in a later genetic analysis and replicated in an independent cohort. Most CMV-associated TCR beta chains appeared to be HLA-restricted in a later analysis, and the HLA associations seemed to be driven largely by CMV exposure. Because counts were too low, 15 or so rarely observed V segments, including chromosome 9 orphons, were excluded from the earlier analysis of fewer than 650 of the donors. Because some donors lacked HLA typing at each locus, the association tests relied only on the typed subset. A further reported finding was that TCR beta sequences accurately predicted the HLA-A and HLA-B alleles for most subjects in the first cohort. Only TCR beta chains were sequenced in this cohort, and the absence of alpha or paired-chain data limited detectable features. For the cohort, immune exposure information was limited to CMV serostatus. Compared with the approximately 720-donor mean, donors in an Asian-associated ancestry cluster had fewer N-insertions in productive TCRs, according to a later genetic analysis. Compared with equally common non-associated chains, HLA-associated TCR beta chains in a later analysis were more clonally expanded and had lower generation probabilities. The authors suggested that the approach could potentially be extended to other disease states and immunological phenotypes. Correlated functional status among segregating V segments might reflect linkage disequilibrium, but an unknown experimental factor could not be ruled out. Assigning TCR associations to individual alleles was difficult when HLA alleles, especially DR and DQ, strongly co-occurred. In a later analysis, the rate of TCR association differed among HLA loci, with DRB1 alleles having the most associated TCRs and HLA-C alleles having the fewest. A few of the identified cytomegalovirus-associated TCR beta chains were confirmed in vitro to be specific for cytomegalovirus antigens. Because the 87-base-pair reads could not distinguish some IMGT-functional V segments, including TRBV6-2 and TRBV6-3, those segments were excluded. Specific HLA alleles were associated with 15,000 to 20,000 TCR beta sequences at a false discovery rate of 0.05 in a later analysis. The classifier was reported to diagnose cytomegalovirus status with high specificity and sensitivity in both the original and validation cohorts. A total of some 180 TCR beta chains were listed by the study as associated with cytomegalovirus. Broadly in line with IMGT annotations, most TCR beta V segments showed up in productive rearrangements about 87% or about 30% of the time in an earlier analysis of around 600 of the donors.

The cohort consisted of 600 or so healthy bone marrow donors. At the time of sampling, every cohort member was nominally healthy, though immune exposures that went unrecorded were likely present. The donor was CMV seronegative and belonged to the group of over 350 seronegative cohort members. A peripheral blood sample was collected from each donor, and TCR beta sequencing was performed on peripheral blood mononuclear cells. Genomic DNA extraction from the blood cell samples was performed with the Qiagen DNeasy Blood Extraction Kit. Receptors were amplified or captured by the immunoSEQ multiplex PCR assay. For the multiplex PCR, a mixture combining 60 forward primers for TCR Vbeta segments and 13 reverse primers for TCR Jbeta segments was used. A multiplex PCR assay on genomic DNA amplified the CDR3 region of rearranged TCR beta genes. The amplified TCR beta libraries were sequenced on the Illumina HiSeq System as 87-base-pair reads. The authors' pipeline ran thus. A later analysis counted about 80 million unique TCR beta chains across the 666 repertoires, and around 9.9 million of these chains were shared by at least two donors. To remove PCR and sequencing errors, raw reads were error-corrected and collapsed into unique sequences using a nearest-neighbor algorithm that merged closely related sequences. To assign V, D and J gene segments, CDR3 sequences were aligned to IMGT reference sequences. For a sequence to be retained, a match of at least six nucleotides was required to both a V gene segment and a J gene segment. A rearrangement was called productive if the CDR3 had no stop codons and remained in frame with V and J, and every other rearrangement was called non-productive. CDR3 was defined by IMGT convention, running from the second conserved V-encoded cysteine to the conserved J-encoded phenylalanine. In an earlier analysis of around 570 of the donors, sequences lacking an unambiguous match to a single V gene segment were excluded. An earlier analysis of 587 of the donors called V segments functional above 56.7% productive rearrangements and segregating when the between-donor standard deviation exceeded 5%. A statistical classification framework was built to diagnose cytomegalovirus status from the catalog of TCR beta chain sequences. V and J gene assignment, in a later analysis, came from comparing TCR nucleotide sequences with IMGT/GENE-DB human TR gene sequences. In a later analysis, CDR3 sequences and most-parsimonious VDJ recombination scenarios were assigned using the TCRdist pipeline. In a later analysis, each TCR beta chain was defined by its CDR3 amino acid sequence together with its V-gene family, and reads without a unique V-gene family were excluded. As a way to deal with suspected cross-contamination and a sequencing artifact, a later analysis dropped approximately 590 nucleotide sequences that were highly shared and had low generation probability. In a later analysis, a clonal expansion index was calculated for each public chain from normalized within-repertoire ranks of inferred template counts. Generation probabilities in a later analysis came from a VDJ recombination model fitted to out-of-frame rearrangements, and those results were checked against IGoR. In a later analysis, TCR-TCR, TCR-HLA and TCR-CMV co-occurrence was scored with hypergeometric tests, and a repertoire-size bias correction was applied to TCR pairs. A later analysis estimated false discovery rates by permuting HLA or CMV assignments 20 times. In a later analysis, co-occurring TCRs were grouped using DBSCAN, with TCRdist sequence similarity added in when clustering inside HLA-allele-positive subsets. For co-occurrence clustering, repertoires with fewer than 30,000 or more than 120,000 public chains were excluded, along with four to six repertoires with anomalous nucleotide sharing. TCRdb carries this immuneACCESS record with in-frame sequences only. Its versions omit some clonotypes, under half of them owing to an unresolved V gene in the studies checked, with the rest unexplained. V, J and clone size are taken as reported in that table, and D and trimming were inferred from the DNA itself. The sample contains 85,000 to 95,000 clones, less than 65% of them found a single time. In total, the top ten clones hold around 6.5% of the sample.

This clone was observed a handful of times. Its antigen specificity is not known. Base quality data are lacking; no much larger clone is found one base away. The CDR3 measures 15 amino acids from cysteine to phenylalanine. Only CDR3 DNA is held: 45 bases, read in frame from base 1. Trimming removed 10 bases from V and 4 bases from J; the gene matches leave 16 bases unexplained. CDR1 and CDR2, looked up from the germline V gene, are SNHLY and FYNNEI. Sequencing was carried out using PBMCs. The chain uses TRBV2 and TRBJ2-7, and TRBD1 matches 7 of the central bases. This TCR derives from a young woman in good health and CMV-seronegative. The nucleotide sequence is given as TGTGCCATTTCGCCGGGACGAGGGGGCGGGTACGAGCAGTACTTC. Protein translation: CAISPGRGGGYEQYF. With the rest looked up from the reference TRBV2 and TRBJ2-7 genes rather than sequenced, the full variable domain is EPEVTQTPSHQVTQMGQEVILRCVPISNHLYFYWYRQILGQKVEFLVSFYNNEISEKSEIFDDQFSVERPDGSNFTLKIRSTKLEDSAMYFCAISPGRGGGYEQYFGPGTRLTVT.